A single sample is the source of the 9 T cell receptor beta chains below, sequenced in a study of T cell responses to AZD1222 COVID-19 vaccine. Measured with immunoSEQ multiplex PCR; TCRdb has only the in-frame clones, and not every one. This sample has approximately 190,000 clones, with approximately 90% found just once. The sequenced sample was peripheral blood, obtained on day 0 of AZD1222 vaccination. These receptors were obtained from an adult in good health.

V usage is TRBV7-9 and J usage is TRBJ1-1, with D hard to call. Germline V gene data show CDR1 as SEHNR and CDR2 as FQNEAQ (reference sequence). Trimming stripped 0 bases from V and 3 bases from J, with 14 bases between. CDR3 length: 16 residues. The CDR3 sequence: CASSLAVVRRDTEAFF. CDR3 sequence (DNA): TGTGCCAGCAGCTTAGCGGTTGTTCGGAGAGACACTGAAGCTTTCTTT.

The V and J genes are TRBV7-3 and TRBJ2-3, with D uncertain. Germline V gives CDR1 SGHTA, CDR2 FQGTGA. The CDR3 is 13 residues long. Trimming took 6 bases from V and 0 from J, leaving 7 bases between them. The CDR3 nucleotides read TGTGCCAGCAGTCCGACCAGCACAGATACGCAGTATTTT. Its protein is CASSPTSTDTQYF.

CDR3 protein: CASSKTGWRGDQPQHF. The CDR3 coding sequence is TGTGCCAGTAGCAAGACAGGATGGAGAGGGGATCAGCCCCAGCATTTT. V and J are TRBV19 and TRBJ1-5; D is possibly TRBD1 (6 bases). The CDR3 runs 16 residues. Deletions cut 6 bases from V and 5 bases from J, with 20 bases between. Looked up from germline, CDR1 is LNHDA and CDR2 is SQIVND (reference sequence).

The rearrangement links TRBV7-8 to TRBJ2-7, with 8 bases aligning to TRBD1. The CDR3 extends over 16 amino acids. Unmatched junction bases numbered 9, after V lost 5 bases and J lost 0 bases. The germline gives CDR1 SGHVS, CDR2 FQNEAQ. Here the CDR3 reads CASSRTQGETSYEQYF. CDR3 in DNA: TGTGCCAGCAGCAGAACACAGGGGGAAACCTCCTACGAGCAGTACTTC.

This clone is a singleton in its sample. The chain links TRBV5-6 to TRBJ2-7; no reliable D call. Germline-derived CDR1 and CDR2 are SGHDT and YYEEEE. V lost 0 bases and J 0 bases, leaving 4 bases between the germline ends. The CDR3 has 13 amino acids. The CDR3 sequence: CASSLAGSYEQYF. As DNA, the CDR3 is TGTGCCAGCAGCTTGGCGGGCTCCTACGAGCAGTACTTC.

V gene TRBV5-1 combines with J gene TRBJ2-5; D is possibly TRBD2 (5 bases). V was trimmed by 2 bases and J by 5 bases, leaving 10 bases between them. The CDR3 extends over 13 amino acids. Looked up from germline, CDR1 is SGHRS and CDR2 is YFSETQ. The CDR3 sequence: CASSFGGGETQYF. The CDR3 DNA reads TGCGCCAGCAGCTTCGGAGGTGGTGAGACCCAGTACTTC.

This chain uses TRBV19 with TRBJ1-6; a weak D match, TRBD1 (6 bases). The V end lost 1 base, the J end lost 9 bases, and 13 bases lay between the germline ends. Germline V CDR1 and CDR2: LNHDA, SQIVND (reference sequence). The CDR3 runs to 15 residues. The CDR3 DNA reads TGTGCCAGTAGTATAGCACAGGGTGAATTTTCACCCCTCCACTTT. Its translation is CASSIAQGEFSPLHF.

V and J are TRBV11-3 and TRBJ2-1; 8 nucleotides line up with TRBD2. Looked up from germline, CDR1 is SGHNT and CDR2 is YENEEA. This CDR3 contains 16 residues. Unmatched junction bases numbered 14, after V lost 5 bases and J lost 8 bases. The CDR3 here is CASSQTAGAVFDEQFF. The CDR3, as DNA: TGTGCCAGCAGCCAAACAGCGGGAGCGGTATTCGATGAGCAGTTCTTC.

This clone was seen once. The rearrangement links TRBV5-1 to TRBJ1-5; 9 bases are a match to TRBD1. Trimming cost V 4 bases and J 4 bases; bases outside gene matches: 3. This CDR3 is 14 amino acids long. CDR1 is SGHRS, CDR2 YFSETQ, per germline. In DNA form, the CDR3 reads TGCGCCAGCAGCCCAGGACAGGGGAATCAGCCCCAGCATTTT. It codes for CASSPGQGNQPQHF.